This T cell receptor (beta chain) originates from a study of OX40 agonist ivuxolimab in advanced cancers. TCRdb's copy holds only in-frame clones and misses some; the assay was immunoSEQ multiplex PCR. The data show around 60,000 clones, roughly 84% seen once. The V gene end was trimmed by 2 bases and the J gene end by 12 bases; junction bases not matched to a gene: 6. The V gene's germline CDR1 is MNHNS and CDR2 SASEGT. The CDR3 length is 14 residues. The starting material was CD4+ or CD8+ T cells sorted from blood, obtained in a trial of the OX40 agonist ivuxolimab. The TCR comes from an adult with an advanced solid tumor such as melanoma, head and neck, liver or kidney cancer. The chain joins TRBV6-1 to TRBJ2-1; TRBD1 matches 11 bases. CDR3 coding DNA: TGTGCCAGCAGTGAACGGGACAGGGGGATTTGGCAGTTCTTC. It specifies CASSERDRGIWQFF.